The clone carrying this T cell receptor beta chain was picked up many times. No antigen is known for it. Each CDR3 protein gets one entry after TCRdb re-called the multiplex PCR reads with MiXCR. The table lists about 230,000 distinct CDR3 sequences, around 32% of them singletons. This entry comes from a study of breast tumors, draining lymph nodes, adjacent tissues. Axillary draining lymph nodes of breast cancer patients supplied the node samples. Deletions cut 3 bases from V and 4 bases from J, with 6 bases between. Per the germline V gene, CDR1 is SGDLS and CDR2 is YYNGEE. This CDR3 is built from 12 residues. The study, taken as a whole, reports: Tumors had less TCR diversity than lymph nodes, more than nontumor tissue.

The chain recombines TRBV9 with TRBJ2-3; D tentatively reads TRBD1 or TRBD2 (5 bases each). This sequence originates from a female donor with breast cancer. Some clones in this sample may be carry-over from other donors' samples. Sequences were obtained from axillary lymph node tissue. CDR3 nucleotide sequence: TGTGCCAGCAGCGGGGACCCAGATACGCAGTATTTT. Translating gives CASSGDPDTQYF.